The rows below give T cell receptor beta chains drawn from one sample of a study of CD8 T cells in Susac syndrome. TCRdb analysed the immunoSEQ multiplex PCR reads with MiXCR anew, one entry per CDR3 protein. The sample has under 80,000 distinct CDR3 sequences; roughly 91% are singletons. Input material: CD4+ T cells from PBMCs. The origin of the receptors is a human donor with Susac syndrome. CDR3s include the opening cysteine and the closing phenylalanine or tryptophan. D genes are given only for firm matches. Only part of the rows carry a size: once, few, many, or a class if the clone is expanded.

J gene	D gene	clone size	V gene	CDR3 DNA	CDR3 protein
TRBJ2-7	TRBD1	.	TRBV5-1	TGCGCCAGCAGCTTGGTGCGGGACAGGAGATACGAGCAGTACTTC	CASSLVRDRRYEQYF
TRBJ2-7	.	.	TRBV12-3/TRBV12-4	TGTGCCAGCAGTTTGCTACAGGGACCCAAGTACTTC	CASSLLQGPKYF
TRBJ2-5	TRBD1	.	TRBV7-2	TGTGCCAGCAGCTTAGGGGGGACAGGGGGCCAAGAGACCCAGTACTTC	CASSLGGTGGQETQYF
TRBJ2-7	.	.	TRBV7-9	TGTGCCAGCAGCTTAGTACCAACAGGGAGCTACGAGCAGTACTTC	CASSLVPTGSYEQYF
TRBJ2-7	TRBD1	.	TRBV3-1	TGTGCCAGCAGCCCTCAGGGGGCGGATTGGGGCTACGAGCAGTACTTC	CASSPQGADWGYEQYF
TRBJ1-1	TRBD1	once	TRBV12-3/TRBV12-4	TGTGCCAGCAGTCGGGACAGGGTGACTGAAGCTTTCTTT	CASSRDRVTEAFF
TRBJ2-5	TRBD1	.	TRBV6-1	TGTGCCGGCTCGGACAGGAGCCCCCGAGGGGAGACCCAGTACTTC	CAGSDRSPRGETQYF
TRBJ2-1	.	.	TRBV13	TGTGCCAGCAGCTTCCCCTGGGGGCTTGACTCCTACAATGAGCAGTTCTTC	CASSFPWGLDSYNEQFF
TRBJ2-6	.	once	TRBV20-1	TGCAGTGCGGGAAGTCCATCTGGGGCCAACGTCCTGACTTTC	CSAGSPSGANVLTF
TRBJ2-1	TRBD2	.	TRBV28	TGTGCCAGCAGACCCAGCGGGAGCCTCCACAATGAGCAGTTCTTC	CASRPSGSLHNEQFF
TRBJ2-3	.	.	TRBV7-2	TGTGCCAGCGGGGTCACTAGCACAGATACGCAGTATTTT	CASGVTSTDTQYF
TRBJ1-1	.	once	TRBV7-9	TGTGCCAGCAGCTTCCGGGCGGGGAACACTGAAGCTTTCTTT	CASSFRAGNTEAFF
TRBJ1-2	.	.	TRBV2	TGTGCCAGCAGAGGGGACATCTATGACTACACCTTC	CASRGDIYDYTF
TRBJ2-5	.	.	TRBV20-1	TGCAGTGCTAGGGGGCTAGAGACCCAGTACTTC	CSARGLETQYF
TRBJ2-3	.	.	TRBV7-2	TGTGCCAGCAGCTCCCCAAGGGGGTCCATAGATACGCAGTATTTT	CASSSPRGSIDTQYF
TRBJ2-1	TRBD2	.	TRBV20-1	TGCAGTGCTAGAGATTTGAGCGGGAGGGCAAGTGAGCAGTTCTTC	CSARDLSGRASEQFF
TRBJ1-1	.	.	TRBV6-2/TRBV6-3	TGTGCCAGCAGTTACGGACAGTACACTGAAGCTTTCTTT	CASSYGQYTEAFF
TRBJ2-5	.	.	TRBV7-8	TGTGCCAGCAGCTCCAACAACGGTTACCAGGAGACCCAGTACTTC	CASSSNNGYQETQYF
TRBJ2-1	.	.	TRBV7-2	TGTGCCAGCAGCTTTAACTACAATGAGCAGTTCTTC	CASSFNYNEQFF
TRBJ2-3	TRBD1	.	TRBV27	TGTGCCAGCAGTCGACAGGGTTCAGATACGCAGTATTTT	CASSRQGSDTQYF
TRBJ2-5	TRBD1	.	TRBV7-2	TGTGCCAGCAGCTTACTCGGACAGGGGTTCGGGCAAGAGACCCAGTACTTC	CASSLLGQGFGQETQYF
TRBJ2-7	.	.	TRBV28	TGTGCCAGCAATCAGGGGACAACCTACGAGCAGTACTTC	CASNQGTTYEQYF
TRBJ2-4	TRBD1	once	TRBV12-5	TGTGCTAGTGGTCCCGGGACAGGGGAAAACATTCAGTACTTC	CASGPGTGENIQYF
TRBJ2-7	TRBD2	.	TRBV5-1	TGCGCCAGCAGCGACGGGACTAGCGGGATGGGCTCCTACGAGCAGTACTTC	CASSDGTSGMGSYEQYF
TRBJ2-6	.	.	TRBV3-1	TGTGCCAGCAGCCCCCCGGCCTCTGGGGCCAACGTCCTGACTTTC	CASSPPASGANVLTF
TRBJ1-5	TRBD1	.	TRBV19	TGTGCCAGTAGTAAGGACAGGGCTGGTAATCAGCCCCAGCATTTT	CASSKDRAGNQPQHF
TRBJ1-5	.	.	TRBV18	TGTGCCAGCTCACCCGAGAGCCCCAATCAGCCCCAGCATTTT	CASSPESPNQPQHF
TRBJ1-1	TRBD1	.	TRBV3-1	TGTGCCAGCAGCCAAGGACAGGGTAGGAGGAACACTGAAGCTTTCTTT	CASSQGQGRRNTEAFF
TRBJ2-7	TRBD2	.	TRBV9	TGTGCCAGCAGCGTAGGGACTAGTAACGAGCAGTACTTC	CASSVGTSNEQYF
TRBJ2-7	.	.	TRBV7-2	TGTGCCAGCAGCATCGGGACGAGCGAGCAGTACTTC	CASSIGTSEQYF
TRBJ1-1	TRBD1	.	TRBV5-1	TGCGCCAGCAGCTCGCGAGCCGGGACAGAGAGAAGGAACACTGAAGCTTTCTTT	CASSSRAGTERRNTEAFF
TRBJ1-2	.	.	TRBV20-1	TGCAGTGCTAGTTGGGGGGGAAATGGCTACACCTTC	CSASWGGNGYTF
TRBJ2-7	TRBD2	.	TRBV5-4	TGTGCCAGCAGCCCGGGGGGGTATGAGCAGTGCTTC	CASSPGGYEQCF
TRBJ2-5	.	once	TRBV12-3/TRBV12-4	TGTGCCAGCAGTTTACAGGTAGCTGCAGAGACCCAGTACTTC	CASSLQVAAETQYF
TRBJ2-1	.	.	TRBV13	TGTGCCAGCAACACCGGAGGGCCTTCGGATGAGCAGTTCTTC	CASNTGGPSDEQFF
TRBJ1-2	TRBD1	.	TRBV6-5	TGTGCCAGCAGAGCGAGAACAGGGGGCGTCTATGGCTACACCTTC	CASRARTGGVYGYTF
TRBJ2-3	.	once	TRBV15	TGTGCCACCAGCAGAGGGGCGGCCCGAGACTCAGATACGCAGTATTTT	CATSRGAARDSDTQYF
TRBJ1-5	TRBD1	once	TRBV6-2/TRBV6-3	TGTGCCAGCAGACCCGGACAGGTTAATCAGCCCCAGCATTTT	CASRPGQVNQPQHF
TRBJ2-1	.	.	TRBV18	TGTGCCAGCTCACGGACTCAAACGAGCTCCTACAATGAGCAGTTCTTC	CASSRTQTSSYNEQFF
TRBJ2-7	TRBD1	.	TRBV4-1	TGCGCCAGCAGCCAACGGACAGGGGACGAGCAGTACTTC	CASSQRTGDEQYF